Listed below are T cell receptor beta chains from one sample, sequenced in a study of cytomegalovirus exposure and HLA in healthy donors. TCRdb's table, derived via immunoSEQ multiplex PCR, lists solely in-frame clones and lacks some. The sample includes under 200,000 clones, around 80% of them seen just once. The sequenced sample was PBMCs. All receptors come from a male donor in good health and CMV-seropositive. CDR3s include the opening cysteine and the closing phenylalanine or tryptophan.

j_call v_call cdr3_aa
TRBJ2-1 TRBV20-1 CSASPRNEQFF
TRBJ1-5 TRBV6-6 CASRTGGGNQPQHF
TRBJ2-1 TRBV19 CASKVGQGNEQFF
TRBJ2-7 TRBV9 CASSVTGSSYEQYF
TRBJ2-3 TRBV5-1 CASSFDGNKRTDTQYF
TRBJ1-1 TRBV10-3 CAITKGGWDVNTEAFF
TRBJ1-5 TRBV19 CASSEMGGPQHF
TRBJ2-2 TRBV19 CASKVPGNTGELFF
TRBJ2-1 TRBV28 CASSSRGNSYNEQFF
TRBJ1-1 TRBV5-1 CASSLEVITEAFF
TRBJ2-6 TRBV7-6 CASSLGGSSGANVLTF